The 16 T cell receptor beta chains reported below all come from one sample, sequenced in a study of cytomegalovirus exposure and HLA in healthy donors. PCR employed 60 Vbeta and 13 Jbeta primers. Clones were read by immunoSEQ multiplex PCR, and TCRdb kept only the in-frame ones, dropping some. The sample lists more than 110,000 clones, roughly 9.7% occurring once. What was sequenced was PBMCs. These receptors originate from a man aged 45-65 years in good health and CMV-seronegative.

In this sample, this clone turned up a few times. The chain couples TRBV11-2 to TRBJ2-5; TRBD2 might be the D (5 bases). Trimming removed 3 bases at V and 4 bases at J, with 6 bases between. The germline gives CDR1 SGHAT, CDR2 FQNNGV. The CDR3 consists of 12 residues. The CDR3 DNA reads as TGTGCCAGCAGCTTTGGAGGAGAGACCCAGTACTTC. Encoded protein: CASSFGGETQYF.

This clone was seen only a few times. This sequence joins TRBV5-4 and TRBJ2-1, with D perhaps matching TRBD1 (7 bases). This CDR3 has 17 amino acids. The germline V gene has CDR1 SGHNT and CDR2 YYREEE (reference sequence). Deletions cut 3 bases from V and 3 bases from J, with 19 bases between. CDR3 residues: CASSSDRQGLNYNEQFF. CDR3 coding DNA: TGTGCCAGCAGCTCAGATAGACAGGGACTGAACTACAATGAGCAGTTCTTC.

J is TRBJ1-4 and V is TRBV2; perhaps TRBD1 as D (6 bases). The CDR3 extends over 14 amino acids. Trimming pared 7 bases from V and 3 bases from J, leaving 12 bases between. Germline lookup yields CDR1 SNHLY and CDR2 FYNNEI. The CDR3 DNA sequence: TGTGCCAGCAACTACAGGGCCTCTAATGAAAAACTGTTTTTT. Translating it yields CASNYRASNEKLFF.

The chain couples TRBV30 to TRBJ1-1; 8 bases agree with TRBD1. The CDR3 length is 16 residues. The V gene end was trimmed by 0 bases and the J gene end by 1 base; junction bases not matched to a gene: 7. Looked up from germline, CDR1 is GTSNPN and CDR2 is SVGIG (reference sequence). In DNA, the CDR3 is TGTGCCTGGAGTGTACCGAACAGGGGGGCGAACACTGAAGCTTTCTTT. Its protein is CAWSVPNRGANTEAFF.

The rearrangement joins TRBV6-1 to TRBJ2-5, with 7 bases that match TRBD2. This CDR3 contains 15 residues. CDR1 and CDR2 (germline): MNHNS, SASEGT. Losses at the gene ends were 2 bases for V and 0 bases for J; bases not matched to a gene: 3. This CDR3 reads CASSEQGGHQETQYF. In DNA form, the CDR3 reads TGTGCCAGCAGTGAACAGGGAGGGCACCAAGAGACCCAGTACTTC.

The chain has TRBV7-9 and TRBJ1-3; D is possibly TRBD1 (6 bases). Between the trimmed V and J ends, which lost 8 bases and 8 bases, there was a span of 13 bases. The CDR3 totals 12 residues. Germline values: CDR1 SEHNR, CDR2 FQNEAQ (reference sequence). The chain's CDR3 is CASLGRGYTIYF. In nucleotides, the CDR3 is TGTGCCAGCCTCGGGAGGGGGTACACCATATATTTT.

There are a few counts of this clone. The rearrangement joins TRBV19 to TRBJ1-3; no clear D. V gave up 6 bases and J gave up 4 bases, with 16 bases separating them. Germline V gene data show CDR1 as LNHDA and CDR2 as SQIVND (reference sequence). The CDR3 length is 15 residues. The CDR3 loop reads CASRSGGVRGNTIYF. In DNA form, the CDR3 reads TGTGCCAGTAGATCGGGCGGGGTAAGGGGAAACACCATATATTTT.

This clone was recorded a few times. The V and J genes are TRBV2 and TRBJ2-2; 8 bases line up with TRBD1. The CDR3 is 15 amino acids. Looked up from germline, CDR1 is SNHLY and CDR2 is FYNNEI. V trimming: 7 bases; J trimming: 3 bases; junction bases outside the gene matches: 7. CDR3 sequence: CASNGQGGDTGELFF. The CDR3 nucleotides are TGTGCCAGCAACGGACAGGGCGGGGACACCGGGGAGCTGTTTTTT.

The genes are TRBV29-1 and TRBJ1-1; D ambiguous. Germline CDR1 and CDR2: SQVTM and ANQGSEA. V dropped 3 bases and J dropped 0 bases, with 11 bases sitting between them. The CDR3 totals 14 residues. As DNA, the CDR3 is TGCAGCGTTGAGGCAGGTCCCATGAACACTGAAGCTTTCTTT. It translates to CSVEAGPMNTEAFF.

V gene TRBV7-9 combines with J gene TRBJ2-1, with 14 bases fitting TRBD2. This CDR3 comprises 18 residues. The germline V gene has CDR1 SEHNR and CDR2 FQNEAQ (reference sequence). The V and J ends lost 1 base and 7 bases, in that order; junction bases with no gene match: 9. CDR3 in amino acids: CASSLDGGLAGVRNEQFF. The CDR3 bases are TGTGCCAGCAGCTTAGATGGGGGACTAGCGGGAGTAAGAAATGAGCAGTTCTTC.

A few counts support this clone. Because the CDR3 is missing its conserved closing phenylalanine or tryptophan, this is likely a read error. It is unclear where the CDR3 begins or ends on the DNA, so no DNA is shown, and the CDR3 is as TCRdb lists it. The genes are TRBV6-1 and TRBJ2-7; the table's D gene call, TRBD2, was not cross checked with the DNA. CDR1 is MNHNS, CDR2 SASEGT, per germline. The CDR3 adds up to 11 amino acids, both ends counted. The CDR3 reads CASSEYTSGAL.

The chain links TRBV5-6 to TRBJ2-7, with 8 bases aligning to TRBD1. V trimming: 3 bases; J trimming: 2 bases; junction bases outside the gene matches: 7. Germline values: CDR1 SGHDT, CDR2 YYEEEE. The CDR3 has 15 residues. Here the CDR3 reads CASSSGGPPTYEQYF. CDR3 bases: TGTGCCAGCAGCTCAGGGGGCCCTCCGACCTACGAGCAGTACTTC.

This clone has a handful of counts. The chain links TRBV5-1 to TRBJ1-1; D call uncertain. The CDR3 is 12 amino acids. Per the germline V gene, CDR1 is SGHRS and CDR2 is YFSETQ. V lost 3 bases and J lost 5, with 8 bases in between. The CDR3 nucleotides read TGCGCCAGCAGCTACTCCGATACTGAAGCTTTCTTT. It is translated as CASSYSDTEAFF.

This chain uses TRBV28 with TRBJ1-1; D remains unclear. Trimming took 3 bases from V and 0 from J, leaving 5 bases between them. The germline CDR1 and CDR2 sequences are MDHEN and SYDVKM. The CDR3 extends over 13 amino acids. The chain's CDR3 is CASSFRMNTEAFF. Here the CDR3 DNA reads TGTGCCAGCAGTTTCAGGATGAACACTGAAGCTTTCTTT.

This clone was recorded only once. The V and J genes are TRBV6-6 and TRBJ2-7; 9 nucleotides match TRBD2. V was pared by 6 bases and J by 3 bases, with 9 bases of the junction left unmatched. Germline CDR1 MNHNY, CDR2 SVGAGI (reference sequence). This CDR3 spans 15 amino acids. For the CDR3, the DNA is TGTGCCAGCAGATCGGGGCTAGCGGGAAGCTACGAGCAGTACTTC. The encoded protein is CASRSGLAGSYEQYF.

The V gene is TRBV15, the J gene TRBJ1-2, with a possible D match to TRBD1 (5 bases). Germline V lookup: CDR1 LNHNV, CDR2 YYDKDF (reference sequence). V was cut by 3 bases and J by 4 bases, with 15 bases left in between. CDR3 length: 15 amino acids. The CDR3 protein is CATSSNLIQGYGYTF. As DNA, the CDR3 is TGTGCCACCAGCAGCAATTTGATTCAGGGCTATGGCTACACCTTC. The full variable domain, its missing parts supplied by reference TRBV15 and TRBJ1-2, is DAMVIQNPRYQVTQFGKPVTLSCSQTLNHNVMYWYQQKSSQAPKLLFHYYDKDFNNEADTPDNFQSRRPNTSFCFLDIRSPGLGDTAMYLCATSSNLIQGYGYTFGSGTRLTVV.